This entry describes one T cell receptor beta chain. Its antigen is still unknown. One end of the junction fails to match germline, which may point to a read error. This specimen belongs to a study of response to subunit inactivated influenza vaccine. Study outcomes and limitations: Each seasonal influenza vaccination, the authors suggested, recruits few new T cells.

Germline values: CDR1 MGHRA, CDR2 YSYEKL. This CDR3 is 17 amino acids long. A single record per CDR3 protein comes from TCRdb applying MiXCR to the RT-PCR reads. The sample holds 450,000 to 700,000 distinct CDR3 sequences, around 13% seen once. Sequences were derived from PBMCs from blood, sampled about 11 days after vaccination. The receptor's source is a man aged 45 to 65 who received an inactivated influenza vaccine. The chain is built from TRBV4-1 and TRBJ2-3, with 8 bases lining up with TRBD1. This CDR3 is CASSQYSGQVRTDAQYF. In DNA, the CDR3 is TGCGCCAGCAGCCAATATTCGGGACAGGTTAGAACAGATGCGCAGTATTTT.